The 7 T cell receptor beta chains below were found in one sample sequenced in a study of cytomegalovirus exposure and HLA in healthy donors. Primers included in the PCR were 60 Vbeta and 13 Jbeta primers. The repertoire was sequenced with immunoSEQ multiplex PCR; TCRdb's copy has only in-frame clones and lacks some. Among around 100,000 clones listed, approximately 72% were seen once. Specimen: PBMCs. Source of these receptors: a male donor in good health and CMV-seropositive.

This chain uses TRBV30 with TRBJ1-3; no clear D gene. CDR3 length equals 14 residues. CDR1 is GTSNPN and CDR2 is SVGIG in the germline V gene (reference sequence). Trimming took off 5 bases at V and 4 bases at J, with 15 bases between the two ends. This CDR3 reads CAWEKLRTGNTIYF. For the CDR3, the DNA is TGTGCCTGGGAGAAGTTAAGAACCGGAAACACCATATATTTT.

The chain has TRBV4-1 and TRBJ2-7; a weak D match, TRBD1 (5 bases). Trimming shortened V by 0 bases and J by 7 bases, and 10 bases separated the two germline ends. The germline V gene has CDR1 MGHRA and CDR2 YSYEKL. The CDR3 runs to 13 residues. CDR3 DNA: TGCGCCAGCAGCCAAGACAGGGTGTGGGAGCAGTACTTC. Translated: CASSQDRVWEQYF.

The chain joins TRBV4-1 to TRBJ2-3, with a weak D call TRBD1 (6 bases). V was trimmed by 4 bases and J by 7 bases, leaving 15 bases between them. Germline CDR1 is MGHRA and CDR2 is YSYEKL. The CDR3 runs to 14 residues. CDR3: CASSLGIQGNTQYF. The CDR3 nucleotides are TGCGCCAGCAGCCTAGGGATACAGGGAAATACGCAGTATTTT.

The chain links TRBV2 to TRBJ1-2; D is ambiguous. The CDR3 is 13 residues long. The germline V gene encodes CDR1 SNHLY and CDR2 FYNNEI. The ends were cut back, 6 bases at V and 8 bases at J, with 16 bases in the middle. The CDR3 sequence is CASSGRAVRGYTF. CDR3 nucleotide sequence: TGTGCCAGCAGCGGGAGGGCAGTCCGCGGCTACACCTTC.

The chain employs TRBV4-1 and TRBJ2-7; 7 nucleotides line up with TRBD1. The CDR3 runs to 19 residues. Germline CDR1 and CDR2: MGHRA and YSYEKL. J gave up 0 bases and V 1 base, and 15 bases lay outside the gene matches. The CDR3 region is CASSQGLISGTVISYEQYF. The CDR3 nucleotides read TGCGCCAGCAGCCAAGGGTTGATATCCGGGACAGTGATCTCCTACGAGCAGTACTTC.

This sequence joins TRBV6-5 and TRBJ1-3; 9 positions match TRBD1. The CDR3 length is 16 residues. The J segment lost 3 bases and the V segment lost 2 bases, leaving 5 bases of the junction unmatched. Germline CDR1 and CDR2: MNHEY and SVGAGI. The CDR3 DNA reads as TGTGCCAGCAGTTACAACAGGGGGCTGGGTGGAAACACCATATATTTT. This gives the protein CASSYNRGLGGNTIYF.

This sequence joins TRBV5-4 and TRBJ2-2, with D possibly being TRBD1 (6 bases). Between the trimmed V and J ends, which lost 3 bases and 1 base, there was a span of 10 bases. CDR3 length equals 15 residues. Germline CDR1 and CDR2: SGHNT and YYREEE (reference sequence). CDR3 DNA sequence: TGTGCCAGCAGCTCCACAGGGTGGAACACCGGGGAGCTGTTTTTT. Translating it yields CASSSTGWNTGELFF. Variable domain in full (rest from reference TRBV5-4 and TRBJ2-2): ETGVTQSPTHLIKTRGQQVTLRCSSQSGHNTVSWYQQALGQGPQFIFQYYREEENGRGNFPPRFSGLQFPNYSSELNVNALELDDSALYLCASSSTGWNTGELFFGEGSRLTVL.